This TCR beta chain was sequenced for a study of CD8 T cells in Susac syndrome (dated by TCRdb to the late 2010s). Describing the broader study: Whether CD8+ T cell activation and differentiation in Susac syndrome was antigen driven was tested using repertoire sequencing. The study compared CD8+ T cell repertoire clonality among 12 healthy donors, about 14 Susac syndrome patients and around 16 multiple sclerosis patients. General findings and caveats noted by the study authors: The number of individuals in the TCR sequencing and HLA analysis was recognized as being relatively small.

High-throughput TCR beta sequencing profiled peripheral blood CD8+ and CD4+ T cells from healthy donors, Susac syndrome patients and multiple sclerosis patients. The multiple sclerosis controls were treatment-naive patients whose relapsing-remitting disease, either stable or active, fulfilled the revised McDonald criteria. CD8+ TEMRA cells were enriched by FACS, while bulk CD8+ and CD4+ T cells were purified by magnetic negative isolation. Blood was drawn into EDTA tubes, processed within 24 hours, and PBMCs were isolated by density gradient centrifugation. PBMCs intended for TCR sequencing were frozen in liquid nitrogen and were later thawed in a 37 degrees C water bath. The sorted or isolated CD4+, CD8+ and CD8+ TEMRA cells had a purity of 90% or higher. RNA was extracted using the RNeasy kit, and about 0.45 to 1 microgram was reverse transcribed with random hexamers. The immunoSEQ multiplex PCR assay, which covers 54 Vbeta and 13 Jbeta segments, was used to amplify TCR beta CDR3 regions. PCR amplification bias was corrected by using a synthetic template baseline for primer optimization and computational correction. In the paper's pipeline: Reads were annotated to V, D and J genes according to IMGT and were analyzed with immunoSEQ Analyzer, with only productive sequences retained. To calculate clonality, Shannon entropy was normalized by log2 of the number of productive unique sequences and then subtracted from one. For each patient and control, public and private clones were evaluated among the 100 most prevalent clones. Susac-specific clones were defined as absent from healthy and MS cohorts, around 1,000 published viral clones and other ImmuneACCESS disease sequences. In TCRdb, the public reads were trimmed at Q25 with fastp and aligned with MiXCR, with productive beta chains retained. Rows matching on CDR3 protein sequence are summarized as one entry with the most common DNA and genes. Here the V and J calls rest on TCRdb's processing, not on the authors' analysis. The sample table holds approximately 110,000 distinct CDR3 sequences, of which 85% to 95% were seen once. Roughly 0.3% of the sample comes from the top ten.

Comment on this clonotype: No cognate antigen has been identified for it. No clone much larger than this one lies a single base away; base qualities are absent.

In the germline V gene, CDR1 corresponds to MNHEY and CDR2 to SVGEGT. The junction carries 16 bases between V and J, which are trimmed by 0 bases and 1 base respectively. CDR3 length: 17 amino acids, cysteine to phenylalanine. The kept DNA is CDR3 alone, 51 bases in frame from the first base. This TCR was recovered from a human donor with multiple sclerosis. The sequenced sample was CD8+ T cells from PBMCs. The chain links TRBV6-2 or TRBV6-3 with TRBJ2-7; the D gene remains uncertain. The bases read TGTGCCAGCAGTTACTCGATTGTACAGAACCCATCCTACGAGCAGTACTTC. This translates into CASSYSIVQNPSYEQYF.